This TCR beta chain was retrieved from a study of T cell responses to AZD1222 COVID-19 vaccine (dated by TCRdb to the early 2020s). Looking at the study overall: A total of about 230 trial participants underwent TCR sequencing, of whom approximately 210 received two doses of AZD1222 and about 25 received two doses of the MenACWY control vaccine. Trial participants were enrolled into age subgroups of 18-55, 56-69 and 70-plus years, which contained around 150, 29 and 61 TCR-sequenced participants, respectively.

The time point tag for this specimen amounts to: about 28 days (+/-7) after the second vaccine dose. Because spike-specific TCR depth and breadth did not differ between the two schedules, AZD1222 recipients who got a second dose at roughly 4 weeks were pooled with those who got a second dose at roughly 12 weeks. The vaccinee samples were drawn from two UK trials, COV001 and COV002, one of which was a single-blind randomized controlled phase 2/3 trial testing AZD1222 (ChAdOx1 nCoV-19) in healthy adults. For TCRbeta chain sequencing, PBMC samples were collected from trial participants at day 0 and at day 28 after the second dose. Overall results and qualifications from the work: The 56-69-year group was small, and its depth increase did not reach significance, likely because of low power. Most participants were white British and females outnumbered males, and the authors suggested that clonal diversity may have been underestimated. After two AZD1222 doses, spike-specific TCR breadth and depth were significantly higher than at day 0 and than in MenACWY recipients. Conclusions about previously exposed vaccinees are limited because only a handful of AZD1222 recipients were SARS-CoV-2 seropositive at baseline. No day 14 peak-response samples were available, so repertoires were characterized only after the peak T cell response. The vaccine-associated CD4 TCRs covered the entire spike protein, and the dominant responses fell in regions 160-218 and 743-854. Nearly half of unique spike-specific TCRs reportedly recognized epitopes outside regions mutated in the B.1.351 and B.1.1.7 variants.

The CDR3 regions of human TCRbeta chains were analyzed by immunosequencing. The study's own analysis went as follows. Repertoire TCRs were checked for matches against a reference library of SARS-CoV-2-specific TCRs that had been generated using the MIRA antigen-specificity platform. Breadth was defined as the fraction of unique TCRs that were SARS-CoV-2-associated. Depth was defined as the fraction of total T cells that were SARS-CoV-2-associated. Using the MIRA data, each spike-specific TCR was assigned both to the spike region to which the TCR was reactive and to a CD4 or CD8 class. Log10-transformed breadth and depth values were compared by one-way ANOVA with Sidak's multiple comparisons tests. As stored in TCRdb, this immuneACCESS dataset retains in-frame rearrangements with V and J assigned. A fraction of the clones does not appear; measured against another copy, unresolved V genes explain less than half of the discrepancy, and the remainder lacks a known reason. That table furnishes V, J and clone size, whereas the DNA furnished D and trimming. The sample includes 65,000 to 90,000 clones, with 87% observed a single time. Clones ranked in the top ten supply 1% to 1.5% of the sample.

The table lists this clone with a few counts. The specificity of this receptor is unknown. No base quality information exists; no much larger clone differs at one position. Based on the germline V gene (reference sequence), the CDR1 and CDR2 sequences are LNHDA and SQIVND. Spanning cysteine to phenylalanine, the CDR3 consists of 14 amino acids. Only the CDR3 part of the read is kept: 42 bases, read in frame from the first base. Trimming removed 5 bases from V and 2 bases from J, leaving 13 bases between the germline ends. This chain is built from TRBV19 and TRBJ2-7; the D gene is possibly TRBD1, with 6 bases matching. This receptor was taken from an adult who received the AZD1222 COVID-19 vaccine. The sample here was peripheral blood, taken 28 days after the second AZD1222 dose. The sequenced DNA is TGTGCCAGTAGTGCGGTCCAGGGGCCCTACGAGCAGTACTTC. Translated, it gives CASSAVQGPYEQYF.